A selection of T cell receptor beta chains follows, all from one sample in a study of control samples from healthy donors and cancer patients. Profiled with immunoSEQ multiplex PCR; TCRdb holds only in-frame clones, not every one. The sample consists of 100,000 to 150,000 clones, roughly 90% of them appearing once. Sequencing was done on a sample of blood. These receptors were collected from a man aged 18-30 years in good health. CDR3s include the opening cysteine and the closing phenylalanine or tryptophan. A D gene is named only where the DNA matches it firmly. Only part of the rows carry a size: once, few, many, or a class if the clone is expanded.

abundance	v_gene	j_gene	d_gene	CDR3aa	CDR3nt
NA	TRBV6-5	TRBJ2-5	NA	CASRSTNQETQYF	TGTGCCAGCAGAAGTACTAACCAAGAGACCCAGTACTTC
NA	TRBV2	TRBJ1-5	NA	CASSATEYRNQPQHF	TGTGCCAGCAGTGCGACAGAGTATCGCAATCAGCCCCAGCATTTT
NA	TRBV2	TRBJ2-2	TRBD2	CASSERGGRETGELFF	TGTGCCAGTTCCGAGCGGGGGGGCCGTGAAACCGGGGAGCTGTTTTTT
NA	TRBV4-1	TRBJ2-7	TRBD1	CASRRTGGSYEQYF	TGCGCCAGCAGACGGACAGGGGGATCCTACGAGCAGTACTTC
NA	TRBV6-4	TRBJ1-3	TRBD1	CASREDRGGNTIYF	TGTGCCAGCAGAGAGGACAGGGGAGGAAACACCATATATTTT
NA	TRBV7-3	TRBJ1-2	NA	CASSSPVGRNYGYTF	TGTGCCAGCAGCTCCCCGGTAGGGCGGAACTATGGCTACACCTTC
NA	TRBV7-2	TRBJ2-1	NA	CASSPELERRNEQFF	TGTGCCAGCAGCCCCGAGCTGGAACGCCGAAATGAGCAGTTCTTC
NA	TRBV3-1/TRBV3-2	TRBJ1-6	NA	CASRMDGNSPLHF	TGTGCCAGCAGGATGGACGGGAATTCACCCCTCCACTTT
NA	TRBV4-2	TRBJ2-1	NA	CASSQDGTASNEQFF	TGTGCCAGCAGCCAAGATGGGACGGCCAGTAATGAGCAGTTCTTC
NA	TRBV3-1/TRBV3-2	TRBJ2-1	NA	CASSQGGSDEQFF	TGTGCCAGCAGCCAGGGGGGCTCGGATGAGCAGTTCTTC
NA	TRBV14	TRBJ2-3	NA	CASSQDFGGPSTDTQYF	TGTGCCAGCAGCCAAGACTTCGGGGGGCCTAGCACAGATACGCAGTATTTT
NA	TRBV6-6	TRBJ2-7	TRBD1	CASSIPGQGRNEQYF	TGTGCCAGCAGTATCCCGGGACAGGGGAGGAACGAGCAGTACTTC
NA	TRBV3-1/TRBV3-2	TRBJ2-3	TRBD1	CASSQEGGREDTQYF	TGTGCCAGCAGCCAAGAAGGGGGCAGGGAAGATACGCAGTATTTT
NA	TRBV12-3/TRBV12-4	TRBJ1-2	NA	CASSPRGEGYTF	TGTGCCAGCAGTCCCCGGGGTGAGGGCTACACCTTC
NA	TRBV7-9	TRBJ1-2	NA	CASSQIRESSYGYTF	TGTGCCAGCAGCCAAATTCGAGAGTCAAGCTATGGCTACACCTTC
once	TRBV6-5	TRBJ1-2	NA	CASKQTGEGDGYTF	TGTGCCAGCAAACAGACAGGCGAGGGTGATGGCTACACCTTC
NA	TRBV6-5	TRBJ1-1	NA	CASSLGLGDTEAFF	TGTGCCAGCAGTCTCGGGCTCGGGGACACTGAAGCTTTCTTT
NA	TRBV21-1	TRBJ2-2	NA	CASEKRGTGELFF	TGTGCCAGCGAAAAGCGGGGTACCGGGGAGCTGTTTTTT
NA	TRBV14	TRBJ1-6	TRBD1	CASSLKGQGDDSPLHF	TGTGCCAGCAGCCTTAAGGGACAGGGGGATGATTCACCCCTCCACTTT